These 7 T cell receptor beta chains were all obtained from the same sample, sequenced in a study of blood T cell repertoires in COVID-19. Profiled with immunoSEQ multiplex PCR; TCRdb holds only in-frame clones, not every one. The sample holds some 93,000 clones, approximately 86% seen once. The sequencing sample was made of peripheral blood. Every receptor here comes from a man between 60 and 70 years old with acute or convalescent COVID-19.

This clone was recorded a few times. This chain links TRBV6-1 with TRBJ1-2; tentative D call: TRBD1 (6 bases). The CDR3 spans 15 residues. Trimming stripped 0 bases from V and 5 bases from J, with 13 bases between. The germline V gene has CDR1 MNHNS and CDR2 SASEGT. The CDR3 nucleotides are TGTGCCAGCAGTGAAGCGCTTACAGGGCCTTATGGCTACACCTTC. As protein: CASSEALTGPYGYTF.

This clone has more than one count but fewer than ten. V is TRBV7-2 and J is TRBJ2-5, with D unresolved. The length of the CDR3 is 12 residues. Germline lookup yields CDR1 SGHTA and CDR2 FQGNSA. Trimming cost V 7 bases and J 4 bases, with 10 bases left between them. The CDR3 nucleotides are TGTGCCAGCACGCCCGACTCAGAGACCCAGTACTTC. Protein product: CASTPDSETQYF.

The chain links TRBV7-9 to TRBJ1-1; no firm D call. The CDR3 consists of 14 residues. Trimming cost V 1 base and J 3 bases, with 9 bases left between them. From germline, CDR1 is SEHNR and CDR2 FQNEAQ (reference sequence). The CDR3 nucleotides are TGTGCCAGCAGCTTAGATACGGGTTACACTGAAGCTTTCTTT. Translation gives CASSLDTGYTEAFF. Full variable domain (rest looked up from reference TRBV7-9 and TRBJ1-1): DTGVSQNPRHKITKRGQNVTFRCDPISEHNRLYWYRQTLGQGPEFLTYFQNEAQLEKSRLLSDRFSAERPKGSFSTLEIQRTEQGDSAMYLCASSLDTGYTEAFFGQGTRLTVV.

In DNA, the CDR3 is TGTGCCAGCAGCCGCGTTACTAGAGCGGGGGGCCGCAGCTCCTACAATGAGCAGTTCTTC. Translation: CASSRVTRAGGRSSYNEQFF. J is TRBJ2-1 and V is TRBV9; 9 positions match TRBD2. The CDR3 consists of 20 residues. V was pared by 4 bases and J by 0 bases, with 17 bases of the junction left unmatched. In germline, CDR1 is SGDLS, CDR2 YYNGEE. Variable domain in full (rest from reference TRBV9 and TRBJ2-1): DSGVTQTPKHLITATGQRVTLRCSPRSGDLSVYWYQQSLDQGLQFLIQYYNGEERAKGNILERFSAQQFPDLHSELNLSSLELGDSALYFCASSRVTRAGGRSSYNEQFFGPGTRLTVL.

The rearrangement joins TRBV5-8 to TRBJ1-4, with TRBD1 matching over 10 bases. Trimming removed 4 bases from V and 4 bases from J; junction bases left unmatched: 7. The CDR3 has 16 amino acids. In germline, CDR1 is SGHTS, CDR2 YDEGEE. CDR3 protein: CASSAFGQGDNEKLFF. The DNA for the CDR3 is TGTGCCAGCAGCGCCTTTGGACAGGGGGATAATGAAAAACTGTTTTTT.

The genes are TRBV2 and TRBJ2-3; a possible D gene is TRBD1 (6 bases). The germline V and J ends were trimmed by 1 base and 4 bases, with 9 bases remaining between them. Germline CDR1 reads SNHLY; CDR2 reads FYNNEI. This CDR3 has 14 residues. CDR3 amino acids: CASSEDQGPDTQYF. Here the CDR3 DNA reads TGTGCCAGCAGTGAAGACCAGGGGCCAGATACGCAGTATTTT.

The chain joins TRBV5-1 to TRBJ2-3; D may be TRBD2 (6 bases). The CDR3 is 16 residues long. Germline loops: CDR1 SGHRS, CDR2 YFSETQ. The V gene lost 4 bases and the J gene lost 3 bases, with 18 bases spanning the gap. The CDR3 DNA follows: TGCGCCAGCAGCCCGGGAGCAAGCCAACGTACAGATACGCAGTATTTT. This codes for CASSPGASQRTDTQYF.